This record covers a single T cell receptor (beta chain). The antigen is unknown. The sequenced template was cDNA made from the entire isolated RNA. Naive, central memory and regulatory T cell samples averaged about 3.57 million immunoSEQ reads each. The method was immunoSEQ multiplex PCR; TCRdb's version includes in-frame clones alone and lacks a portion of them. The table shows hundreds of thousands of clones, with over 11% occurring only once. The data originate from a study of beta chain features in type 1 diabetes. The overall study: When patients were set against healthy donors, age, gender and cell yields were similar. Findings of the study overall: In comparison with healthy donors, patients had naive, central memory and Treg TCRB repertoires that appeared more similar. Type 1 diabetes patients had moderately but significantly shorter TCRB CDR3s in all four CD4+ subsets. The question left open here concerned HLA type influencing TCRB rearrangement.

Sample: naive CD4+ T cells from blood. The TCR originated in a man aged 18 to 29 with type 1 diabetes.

CDR3 in DNA: TGCGCCAGCAGCCGATCAGAACTATTGGGGGACTATGGCTACACCTTC. Amino acids: CASSRSELLGDYGYTF. This chain joins TRBV4-1 and TRBJ1-2, with a possible D match to TRBD1 (5 bases). The germline CDR1 and CDR2 sequences are MGHRA and YSYEKL. This CDR3 spans 16 amino acids. Trimming took 4 bases from V and 3 from J, leaving 18 bases between them.